Listed below are T cell receptor beta chains from one sample, sequenced in a study of control samples from healthy donors and cancer patients. Sequencing was performed with immunoSEQ multiplex PCR; in TCRdb, only in-frame clones are kept and a portion is missing. The repertoire includes some 130,000 clones, about 92% of them detected once, and around 2.1% sits in the top ten. The sequenced sample was blood. These receptors were taken from a woman aged 45-59 years in good health. Both conserved end residues are part of each CDR3. The order of the fields is J gene, V gene, clone size, D gene, CDR3 DNA, CDR3 protein. A D gene is named only where the DNA matches it firmly. Some rows mark clone size as missing; the rest say once, few, many or name a class of expanded clone.

J: TRBJ1-2; V: TRBV7-9; size: .; D: TRBD1; DNA: TGTGCCAGCAGCTCCGGAGGGGGCGACTATGGCTACACCTTC; CDR3: CASSSGGGDYGYTF
J: TRBJ1-3; V: TRBV7-9; size: .; D: .; DNA: TGTGCCAGCAGCTTGGCAGACGGAAACACCATATATTTT; CDR3: CASSLADGNTIYF
J: TRBJ1-1; V: TRBV29-1; size: once; D: TRBD1; DNA: TGCAGCGTTAAGGGGGCCAGGGGGGACACTGAAGCTTTCTTT; CDR3: CSVKGARGDTEAFF
J: TRBJ1-4; V: TRBV7-9; size: .; D: TRBD1; DNA: TGTGCCAGCAGCTTAGCGGGACAGGTTGAAAAACTGTTTTTT; CDR3: CASSLAGQVEKLFF
J: TRBJ1-1; V: TRBV6-5; size: .; D: .; DNA: TGTGCCAGCAGTCATAGGGGGAACACTGAAGCTTTCTTT; CDR3: CASSHRGNTEAFF
J: TRBJ1-6; V: TRBV7-9; size: .; D: .; DNA: TGTGCCAGCAGCCCGGGAGGGTGGTCACCCCTCCACTTT; CDR3: CASSPGGWSPLHF
J: TRBJ1-4; V: TRBV4-1; size: .; D: .; DNA: TGCGCCAGCAGCCAGATGGAGGACTCAACTAATGAAAAACTGTTTTTT; CDR3: CASSQMEDSTNEKLFF
J: TRBJ2-1; V: TRBV28; size: .; D: TRBD2; DNA: TGTGCCACAAAAGCGGGAGGGCCCTACAATGAGCAGTTCTTC; CDR3: CATKAGGPYNEQFF
J: TRBJ1-3; V: TRBV30; size: .; D: .; DNA: TGTGCCTGGAGTTTGGTCGGAAACACCATATATTTT; CDR3: CAWSLVGNTIYF
J: TRBJ2-2; V: TRBV6-4; size: .; D: .; DNA: TGTGCCAGCAGTGTAGGGGTTAACACCGGGGAGCTGTTTTTT; CDR3: CASSVGVNTGELFF
J: TRBJ1-6; V: TRBV6-5; size: once; D: .; DNA: TGTGCCAGCACCTCCCGGGGACGGAATTCACCCCTCCACTTT; CDR3: CASTSRGRNSPLHF
J: TRBJ2-1; V: TRBV6-6; size: .; D: .; DNA: TGTGCCAGCAGAGTAGACAATGAGCAGTTCTTC; CDR3: CASRVDNEQFF
J: TRBJ2-7; V: TRBV19; size: .; D: .; DNA: TGTGCCAGTAGCATCCGGGGGGCGACCTACGAGCAGTACTTC; CDR3: CASSIRGATYEQYF
J: TRBJ1-2; V: TRBV12-3/TRBV12-4; size: .; D: .; DNA: TGTGCCAGCAGTCCGACAGTCTCTAATGGCTACACCTTC; CDR3: CASSPTVSNGYTF
J: TRBJ2-3; V: TRBV7-9; size: .; D: .; DNA: TGTGCCAGCAGCCCGCAAATAGGACTACCTATCAAGGATACGCAGTATTTT; CDR3: CASSPQIGLPIKDTQYF